The 9 T cell receptor beta chains in this list originate from one sample, sequenced in a study of CD8+ T cells in alopecia areata. Following extraction, RNA underwent reverse transcription to cDNA, which served as the sequencing template. Some clones are missing from TCRdb's copy, which holds only in-frame ones; the method was immunoSEQ multiplex PCR. The data hold some 200,000 clones, with around 60% observed a single time. The sample here was CD4+ T cells sorted from blood, taken at week 0. The source of these receptors is a human donor with alopecia areata.

This clone was detected a few times. V and J are TRBV6-1 and TRBJ1-3, with D perhaps matching TRBD1 (5 bases). CDR1 and CDR2 from the germline V gene are MNHNS and SASEGT. CDR3 length: 13 residues. V lost 8 bases, J lost 4 bases, and 12 bases lay in between. CDR3 protein: CASDSGNGNTIYF. Written as DNA, the CDR3 is TGTGCCAGCGACTCAGGGAACGGAAACACCATATATTTT.

The V and J genes are TRBV7-3 and TRBJ2-3; TRBD2 is a possible D gene (5 bases). CDR3 length: 12 amino acids. The germline V and J ends were trimmed by 5 bases and 2 bases, with 5 bases remaining between them. Germline lookup yields CDR1 SGHTA and CDR2 FQGTGA. CDR3 sequence: CASSGLTDTQYF. Here the CDR3 DNA reads TGTGCCAGCAGCGGACTCACAGATACGCAGTATTTT.

The chain uses TRBV27 and TRBJ1-6; D gene ambiguous. This CDR3 comprises 15 residues. The germline gives CDR1 MNHEY, CDR2 SMNVEV (reference sequence). V gave up 4 bases and J gave up 2 bases, with 9 bases separating them. As DNA, the CDR3 is TGTGCCAGCAGTTCCCTCCAGGCCTATAATTCACCCCTCCACTTT. It yields the protein CASSSLQAYNSPLHF.

This clone showed up just a few times. J is TRBJ1-2 and V is TRBV6-6; D possibly corresponds to TRBD1 (5 bases). CDR3 size: 14 residues. CDR1 is MNHNY and CDR2 is SVGAGI in the germline V gene (reference sequence). V lost 6 bases and J lost 1, with 12 bases in between. Here the CDR3 DNA reads TGTGCCAGCAGACGCCCACAGGATAACTATGGCTACACCTTC. This encodes CASRRPQDNYGYTF.

The chain is built from TRBV29-1 and TRBJ2-3, with 10 nucleotides matching TRBD2. The germline V gene has CDR1 SQVTM and CDR2 ANQGSEA. V was pared by 4 bases and J by 7 bases, with 5 bases of the junction left unmatched. The CDR3 is made up of 13 amino acids. CDR3 region: CSVASGGKNTQYF. Written as DNA, the CDR3 is TGCAGCGTTGCTAGCGGGGGAAAAAATACGCAGTATTTT.

This clone was detected only a few times. This chain uses TRBV7-2 with TRBJ2-1; no clear D gene. There are 16 residues in the CDR3. Germline V gene data show CDR1 as SGHTA and CDR2 as FQGNSA. V was pared by 2 bases and J by 5 bases, with 16 bases between. The CDR3 protein is CASSLHWSNPNNEQFF. The CDR3 DNA reads as TGTGCCAGCAGCTTACACTGGAGTAACCCTAACAATGAGCAGTTCTTC.

The chain recombines TRBV5-1 with TRBJ2-3, with D perhaps TRBD1 or TRBD2 (5 bases each). Trimming took off 4 bases at V and 3 bases at J, with 12 bases between the two ends. Germline CDR1 reads SGHRS; CDR2 reads YFSETQ. The CDR3 totals 14 residues. CDR3 DNA sequence: TGCGCCAGCAGCGGCTGGGGGAGTACAGATACGCAGTATTTT. It codes for CASSGWGSTDTQYF.

This chain joins TRBV30 and TRBJ1-3; tentative D call: TRBD1 (5 bases). V dropped 7 bases and J dropped 2 bases, with 15 bases sitting between them. The CDR3 extends over 14 amino acids. CDR1 is GTSNPN, CDR2 SVGIG, per germline (reference sequence). This CDR3 reads CAFSPGAPGNTIYF. The CDR3 DNA reads as TGTGCCTTCTCGCCCGGGGCCCCTGGAAACACCATATATTTT.

About this clone itself: Distinct nucleotide sequences in the sample also encode this CDR3. This chain joins TRBV25-1 and TRBJ2-5, with 9 bases identical to TRBD1. Germline lookup yields CDR1 MGHDK and CDR2 SYGVNS. After removal of 3 bases from V and 4 bases from J, the junction contained 0 bases not matched to a gene. The CDR3 runs to 13 residues. The CDR3 DNA reads TGTGCCAGCAGTGAGGGACAGGGAGAGACCCAGTACTTC. Amino acids: CASSEGQGETQYF. Drawing the rest from reference TRBV25-1 and TRBJ2-5, the complete variable domain is EADIYQTPRYLVIGTGKKITLECSQTMGHDKMYWYQQDPGMELHLIHYSYGVNSTEKGDLSSESTVSRIRTEHFPLTLESARPSHTSQYLCASSEGQGETQYFGPGTRLLVL.